This T cell receptor (beta chain) was sequenced during a study of shared clonotypes between healthy human individuals. The ends lost 2 bases at V and 5 bases at J; junction bases unmatched: 6. Per germline, CDR1 SGHDT and CDR2 YYEEEE. The CDR3 extends over 14 amino acids. Method: immunoSEQ multiplex PCR; TCRdb's copy keeps in-frame clones and lacks some. The data show approximately 470,000 clones, 70% to 85% seen once. The source material was PBMCs. The chain couples TRBV5-6 to TRBJ2-5; 7 bases agree with TRBD2. The clonotype was recovered from a woman in her forties in good health. Some clones in this sample may be carry-over from other donors' samples. The CDR3 DNA reads as TGTGCCAGCAGCTTCGCGGGAGTGGGGGAGACCCAGTACTTC. The encoded protein is CASSFAGVGETQYF.